These 32 T cell receptor beta chains were sequenced from one sample in a study of control samples from healthy donors and cancer patients (TCRdb year 2020). Libraries were prepared through the immunoSEQ multiplex PCR assay. TCRdb's version of the immuneACCESS table is confined to in-frame rearrangements and falls short of the full clone set. An unresolved V gene accounts for under half of the shortfall where checked; the remainder is of unknown origin. In all, the sample holds about 80,000 clones, and nearly 90% of those were seen once. Less than 7% of the sample goes to the ten largest clones. The source material was blood. The receptor set was obtained from a man aged 50-59 years in good health.

V usage is TRBV10-1 and J usage is TRBJ2-3, with 9 positions matching TRBD2. The CDR3 has 16 residues. CDR1 WNHNN and CDR2 SYGVQD come from the germline V gene (reference sequence). V shed 6 bases, J shed 5 bases, and the junction held 12 bases outside the gene matches. The CDR3 bases are TGCGCCAGCAGCCCCGGAGGCGGGGGGGTACAAGATACGCAGTATTTT. Translated: CASSPGGGGVQDTQYF.

CDR3 residues: CASSQLTRQGLVGYGYTF. The CDR3 DNA sequence: TGTGCCAGCAGCCAATTGACGAGACAGGGATTAGTAGGATATGGCTACACCTTC. The chain recombines TRBV16 with TRBJ1-2, with 7 bases aligning to TRBD1. V gave up 1 base and J gave up 5 bases; unmatched junction bases: 16. This CDR3 spans 18 amino acids. CDR1 and CDR2 from the germline V gene are KGHSY and FQNENV. Based on the CDR3 plus reference TRBV16 and TRBJ1-2, the full variable domain is GEEVAQTPKHLVRGEGQKAKLYCAPIKGHSYVFWYQQVLKNEFKFLISFQNENVFDETGMPKERFSAKCLPNSPCSLEIQATKLEDSAVYFCASSQLTRQGLVGYGYTFGSGTRLTVV.

The chain employs TRBV3-1 (or the pseudogene TRBV3-2) and TRBJ1-1; D unclear. The V gene lost 2 bases and the J gene lost 7 bases, with 8 bases spanning the gap. Germline V gene data show CDR1 as LGHDT and CDR2 as YNNKEL (reference sequence). CDR3 length equals 12 residues. The CDR3 reads CASSQSGGEAFF. CDR3 coding DNA: TGTGCCAGCAGCCAAAGTGGCGGTGAAGCTTTCTTT.

The genes are TRBV7-6 and TRBJ2-1; 11 bases map to TRBD2. Germline V gene sequence: CDR1 SGHVS, CDR2 FNYEAQ. The trim removed 5 bases at V and 5 bases at J, leaving 8 bases unmatched. The CDR3 totals 16 residues. The CDR3 region is CASSARLAGTDNEQFF. Here the CDR3 DNA reads TGTGCCAGCAGCGCCCGACTAGCGGGGACAGACAATGAGCAGTTCTTC.

J is TRBJ1-1 and V is TRBV19; a weak D match, TRBD1 (6 bases). Deletions cut 6 bases from V and 8 bases from J, with 13 bases between. The germline V gene encodes CDR1 LNHDA and CDR2 SQIVND (reference sequence). This CDR3 is 12 amino acids long. The CDR3 region has the DNA TGTGCCAGTAGCCTTTCCGGGACAGAAGCTTTCTTT. It yields the protein CASSLSGTEAFF.

The chain carries TRBV3-1 (or the pseudogene TRBV3-2) and TRBJ1-6; TRBD1 is a possible D gene (5 bases). Between the trimmed V and J ends, which lost 4 bases and 2 bases, there was a span of 6 bases. The CDR3 sequence is 14 residues long. The germline V gene encodes CDR1 LGHDT and CDR2 YNNKEL (reference sequence). CDR3 nucleotide sequence: TGTGCCAGCAGCCGGGGCACCTATAATTCACCCCTCCACTTT. Translated: CASSRGTYNSPLHF.

The CDR3 here is CASSQGDSNSPLHF. CDR3 DNA: TGTGCCAGCAGCCAAGGGGACAGCAATTCACCCCTCCACTTT. The chain links TRBV3-1 (or the pseudogene TRBV3-2) to TRBJ1-6; TRBD1 matches at 7 bases. Germline CDR1 reads LGHDT; CDR2 reads YNNKEL (reference sequence). With V trimmed by 1 base and J by 7 bases, 1 base remained unmatched. CDR3 size: 14 residues.

The count of this clone is one. The rearrangement uses TRBV3-1 (or the pseudogene TRBV3-2) and TRBJ1-2; tentatively, D is TRBD1 (5 bases). Trimming pared 4 bases from V and 5 bases from J, leaving 14 bases between. This CDR3 spans 14 amino acids. Germline V gene sequence: CDR1 LGHDT, CDR2 YNNKEL (reference sequence). As DNA, the CDR3 is TGTGCCAGCAGCCGCATGGGGGGGGGTTATGGCTACACCTTC. The encoded protein is CASSRMGGGYGYTF.

This chain connects TRBV7-9 to TRBJ2-7; no clear D gene. The CDR3 is made up of 15 amino acids. Per the germline V gene, CDR1 is SEHNR and CDR2 is FQNEAQ (reference sequence). V was pared by 4 bases and J by 2 bases, with 15 bases between. CDR3 sequence reads: CASSYSFDPAYEQYF. DNA of the CDR3: TGTGCCAGCAGCTACTCTTTCGATCCCGCCTACGAGCAGTACTTC.

The rearrangement links TRBV3-1 (or the pseudogene TRBV3-2) to TRBJ1-2; D is undetermined. The CDR3 covers 14 residues. Germline V gene sequence: CDR1 LGHDT, CDR2 YNNKEL (reference sequence). Between the trimmed V and J ends, which lost 4 bases and 3 bases, there was a span of 12 bases. CDR3 nucleotides: TGTGCCAGCAGCCTCACGCCACGGGACTATGGCTACACCTTC. This codes for CASSLTPRDYGYTF.

The chain couples TRBV13 to TRBJ1-2; 7 nucleotides align to TRBD1. There are 14 residues in the CDR3. Per the germline V gene, CDR1 is PRHDT and CDR2 is FYEKMQ (reference sequence). V gave up 2 bases and J gave up 3 bases; unmatched junction bases: 3. CDR3 protein: CASSLRGGDYGYTF. CDR3 DNA sequence: TGTGCCAGCAGCTTAAGAGGGGGCGACTATGGCTACACCTTC.

J is TRBJ1-4 and V is TRBV29-1, with unresolved D. The CDR3 runs to 12 residues. Trimming cost V 4 bases and J 4 bases, with 7 bases left between them. Germline V gene sequence: CDR1 SQVTM, CDR2 ANQGSEA. The CDR3 loop is CSVGVGNEKLFF. The CDR3 DNA is TGCAGCGTTGGAGTCGGTAATGAAAAACTGTTTTTT.

The rearrangement links TRBV27 to TRBJ1-4; a weak D match, TRBD1 (5 bases). Trimming took off 5 bases at V and 8 bases at J, with 15 bases between the two ends. CDR3 length: 14 amino acids. Germline V gene data show CDR1 as MNHEY and CDR2 as SMNVEV (reference sequence). The CDR3 loop reads CASSPQVPGEKLFF. As DNA, the CDR3 is TGTGCCAGCAGTCCACAGGTTCCGGGGGAAAAACTGTTTTTT.

V is TRBV30 and J is TRBJ1-2; D ambiguous. Germline V CDR1 and CDR2: GTSNPN, SVGIG (reference sequence). Trimming shortened V by 3 bases and J by 6 bases, and 5 bases separated the two germline ends. This CDR3 contains 10 residues. CDR3 residues: CAWRSDGYTF. CDR3 nucleotides: TGTGCCTGGAGAAGTGATGGCTACACCTTC.

The chain is built from TRBV18 and TRBJ1-2; TRBD1 matches 10 bases. The CDR3 loop spans 15 amino acids. V lost 4 bases and J lost 4; bases outside the gene matches: 6. The germline CDR1 and CDR2 sequences are KGHSH and LQKENI. CDR3: CASSQPGQGFYGYTF. The CDR3 coding sequence is TGTGCCAGCTCACAGCCGGGACAGGGGTTCTATGGCTACACCTTC. Using reference TRBV18 and TRBJ1-2 for the parts outside the CDR3, the full variable domain is NAGVMQNPRHLVRRRGQEARLRCSPMKGHSHVYWYRQLPEEGLKFMVYLQKENIIDESGMPKERFSAEFPKEGPSILRIQQVVRGDSAAYFCASSQPGQGFYGYTFGSGTRLTVV.

This rearrangement joins TRBV15 to TRBJ1-2; D is possibly TRBD1 (5 bases). V dropped 7 bases and J dropped 3 bases, with 12 bases sitting between them. Germline CDR1 and CDR2: LNHNV and YYDKDF (reference sequence). This CDR3 has 13 residues. The CDR3: CATKKGADYGYTF. The CDR3, as DNA: TGTGCCACCAAAAAAGGGGCCGACTATGGCTACACCTTC.

CDR3 sequence (DNA): TGTGCCAGCAGCCCCCTACAGGGCTACGGGGCCAACGTCCTGACTTTC. Amino acid sequence: CASSPLQGYGANVLTF. The rearrangement joins TRBV7-3 to TRBJ2-6; tentative D call: TRBD1 (6 bases). Germline V gene lookup returns CDR1 SGHTA and CDR2 FQGTGA. The CDR3 contains 16 residues. V lost 5 bases, J lost 4 bases, and 15 bases lay in between.

The chain employs TRBV7-8 and TRBJ1-1, with D hard to call. The CDR3 consists of 13 residues. From germline, CDR1 is SGHVS and CDR2 FQNEAQ. The V end lost 1 base, the J end lost 2 bases, and 5 bases lay between the germline ends. CDR3 bases: TGTGCCAGCAGCTTAGTTCGTAACACTGAAGCTTTCTTT. Its protein is CASSLVRNTEAFF. Full variable domain (remainder filled in from reference TRBV7-8 and TRBJ1-1): GAGVSQSPRYKVAKRGQDVALRCDPISGHVSLFWYQQALGQGPEFLTYFQNEAQLDKSGLPSDRFFAERPEGSVSTLKIQRTQQEDSAVYLCASSLVRNTEAFFGQGTRLTVV.

V usage is TRBV11-2 and J usage is TRBJ2-2; 9 bases agree with TRBD2. The germline gives CDR1 SGHAT, CDR2 FQNNGV. This CDR3 has 17 residues. J gave up 5 bases and V 5 bases, and 12 bases lay outside the gene matches. CDR3 sequence: CASSRDGLAGRTGELFF. CDR3 coding DNA: TGTGCCAGCAGCAGGGACGGCCTAGCGGGGAGGACCGGGGAGCTGTTTTTT.

This chain joins TRBV5-5 and TRBJ1-2, with a weak D call TRBD1 (6 bases). The CDR3 runs 13 residues. Germline CDR1 SGHKS, CDR2 YYEKEE (reference sequence). V lost 4 bases to trimming and J lost 1 base, with 8 bases between them. The CDR3 spells CASSGQNNYGYTF. The CDR3 DNA follows: TGTGCCAGCAGCGGACAGAATAACTATGGCTACACCTTC.

The chain carries TRBV14 and TRBJ2-1; 9 bases align to TRBD2. The V gene's germline CDR1 is SGHDN and CDR2 FVKESK. This CDR3 is 14 amino acids long. With V trimmed by 7 bases and J by 3 bases, 4 bases remained unmatched. The CDR3 loop is CASKAGGLYNEQFF. In nucleotides, the CDR3 is TGTGCCAGCAAGGCGGGGGGGCTCTACAATGAGCAGTTCTTC.

The rearrangement links TRBV7-3 to TRBJ1-2; D is possibly TRBD1 (5 bases). Trimming took off 4 bases at V and 2 bases at J, with 23 bases between the two ends. CDR3 length: 18 amino acids. Germline CDR1 is SGHTA and CDR2 is FQGTGA. The CDR3 is CASSWSQGTDEINYGYTF. Here the CDR3 DNA reads TGTGCCAGCAGCTGGTCACAAGGGACCGACGAGATCAACTATGGCTACACCTTC.

The chain is built from TRBV30 and TRBJ2-1; D unclear. This CDR3 has 13 amino acids. V shed 5 bases and J shed 3 bases, with 11 bases lying between them. CDR1 is GTSNPN, CDR2 SVGIG, per germline (reference sequence). The CDR3 spells CAWGTDHYNEQFF. Written as DNA, the CDR3 is TGTGCCTGGGGAACGGACCACTACAATGAGCAGTTCTTC. The full variable domain, rest sourced from reference TRBV30 and TRBJ2-1, is SQTIHQWPATLVQPVGSPLSLECTVEGTSNPNLYWYRQAAGRGLQLLFYSVGIGQISSEVPQNLSASRPQDRQFILSSKKLLLSDSGFYLCAWGTDHYNEQFFGPGTRLTVL.

The chain carries TRBV9 and TRBJ2-1; 13 bases are shared with TRBD2. Germline V CDR1 and CDR2: SGDLS, YYNGEE. V gave up 3 bases and J gave up 10 bases; unmatched junction bases: 10. This CDR3 comprises 16 residues. This CDR3 reads CASSATLAGGPREQFF. The CDR3 nucleotides are TGTGCCAGCAGCGCTACACTAGCGGGGGGGCCCCGGGAGCAGTTCTTC.

This clone appeared a few times. The gene calls are TRBV24-1 and TRBJ1-3; D not certain. The CDR3 consists of 16 residues. CDR1 and CDR2 (germline): KGHDR, SFDVKD. Trimming left V 7 bases short and J 0 bases short, with 15 bases between. CDR3 residues: CATSSGNGASGNTIYF. In DNA form, the CDR3 reads TGTGCCACCAGCTCGGGGAACGGAGCCTCTGGAAACACCATATATTTT.

The rearrangement joins TRBV29-1 to TRBJ2-3; D gene ambiguous. CDR3 length equals 13 residues. The germline V and J ends were trimmed by 2 bases and 0 bases, with 6 bases remaining between them. CDR1 SQVTM and CDR2 ANQGSEA come from the germline V gene. For the CDR3, the DNA is TGCAGCGTTGAAATTGCTAGCACAGATACGCAGTATTTT. Its translation: CSVEIASTDTQYF.

The CDR3 loop reads CASRGTGRDQPQHF. The CDR3 DNA reads as TGTGCCAGCAGAGGCACAGGGCGCGATCAGCCCCAGCATTTT. V usage is TRBV2 and J usage is TRBJ1-5; D might be TRBD1 (6 bases). The CDR3 loop spans 14 amino acids. Looked up from germline, CDR1 is SNHLY and CDR2 is FYNNEI. Trimming stripped 6 bases from V and 5 bases from J, with 14 bases between. Full variable domain (outside the CDR3, taken from reference TRBV2 and TRBJ1-5): EPEVTQTPSHQVTQMGQEVILRCVPISNHLYFYWYRQILGQKVEFLVSFYNNEISEKSEIFDDQFSVERPDGSNFTLKIRSTKLEDSAMYFCASRGTGRDQPQHFGDGTRLSIL.

The gene calls are TRBV15 and TRBJ1-4; D gene ambiguous. This CDR3 has 15 residues. The germline V gene encodes CDR1 LNHNV and CDR2 YYDKDF (reference sequence). Trimming removed 0 bases from V and 8 bases from J, with 13 bases in between. The CDR3 sequence: CATSRDFPNVEKLFF. The CDR3 DNA follows: TGTGCCACCAGCAGAGATTTTCCAAACGTGGAAAAACTGTTTTTT. Full variable domain (missing parts from reference TRBV15 and TRBJ1-4): DAMVIQNPRYQVTQFGKPVTLSCSQTLNHNVMYWYQQKSSQAPKLLFHYYDKDFNNEADTPDNFQSRRPNTSFCFLDIRSPGLGDTAMYLCATSRDFPNVEKLFFGSGTQLSVL.

The genes are TRBV18 and TRBJ2-7, with D possibly being TRBD1 (5 bases). The germline V gene encodes CDR1 KGHSH and CDR2 LQKENI. This CDR3 region has 13 residues. V lost 2 bases to trimming and J lost 6 bases, with 11 bases between them. CDR3 loop: CASSPRGTSEQYF. In DNA form, the CDR3 reads TGTGCCAGCTCACCAAGGGGTACGAGCGAGCAGTACTTC.

The rearrangement uses TRBV30 and TRBJ1-3; D gene uncertain. Germline assignment: CDR1 GTSNPN and CDR2 SVGIG (reference sequence). The CDR3 covers 12 residues. The V end lost 3 bases, the J end lost 4 bases, and 7 bases lay between the germline ends. CDR3 residues: CAWRGPGNTIYF. As DNA, the CDR3 is TGTGCCTGGAGAGGACCGGGAAACACCATATATTTT.

Concerning this clone itself: The germline gene is not matched at one end of the junction; a read error may be the cause. This sequence joins TRBV15 and TRBJ1-1, with D hard to call. CDR3 length: 13 amino acids. Per germline, CDR1 LNHNV and CDR2 YYDKDF (reference sequence). The CDR3 DNA reads TGTGCCACCAGGTGGGTTACGAACATTGAAGCTTTCTTT. Translation gives CATRWVTNIEAFF.

This chain uses TRBV7-8 with TRBJ1-2; 8 bases map to TRBD1. This CDR3 spans 16 amino acids. CDR1 is SGHVS and CDR2 is FQNEAQ in the germline V gene. Unmatched junction bases numbered 9, after V lost 1 base and J lost 5 bases. The CDR3 is CASSLGGQGARYGYTF. The CDR3 DNA reads as TGTGCCAGCAGCTTAGGAGGACAGGGTGCCCGGTATGGCTACACCTTC.